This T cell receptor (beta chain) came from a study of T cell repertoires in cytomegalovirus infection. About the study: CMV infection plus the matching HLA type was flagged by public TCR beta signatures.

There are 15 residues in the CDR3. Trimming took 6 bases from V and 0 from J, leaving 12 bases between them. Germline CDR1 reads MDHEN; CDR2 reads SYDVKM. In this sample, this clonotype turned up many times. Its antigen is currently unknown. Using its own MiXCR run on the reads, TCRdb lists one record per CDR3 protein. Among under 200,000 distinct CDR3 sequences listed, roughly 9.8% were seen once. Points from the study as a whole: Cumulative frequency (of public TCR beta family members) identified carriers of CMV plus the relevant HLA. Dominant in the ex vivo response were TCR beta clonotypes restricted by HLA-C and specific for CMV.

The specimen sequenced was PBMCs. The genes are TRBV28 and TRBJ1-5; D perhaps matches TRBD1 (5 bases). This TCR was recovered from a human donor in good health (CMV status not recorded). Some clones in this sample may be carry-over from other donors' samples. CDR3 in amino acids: CASSRVEVSNQPQHF. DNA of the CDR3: TGTGCCAGCAGCAGGGTAGAGGTTAGCAATCAGCCCCAGCATTTT.